The T cell receptor beta chain under discussion was sequenced for a study of T-cell memory formation after mild COVID-19. TCRdb reprocessed the 5' RACE reads via MiXCR and lists one record per CDR3 protein. The sample carries 170,000 or so distinct CDR3 sequences, about 20% recorded once. A few counts support this clonotype. The sample comprised PBMCs or a T cell subset sorted from them (not recorded which). The sequence came from an adult woman who had mild COVID-19 (a few samples of this study predate the infection). Cell type and time point are not known.

The CDR3 here is CASSPIFSNQPQHF. CDR3 nucleotides: TGTGCCAGCAGCCCCATTTTCAGCAATCAGCCCCAGCATTTT. The gene calls are TRBV27 and TRBJ1-5; D not certain. Looked up from germline, CDR1 is MNHEY and CDR2 is SMNVEV (reference sequence). The CDR3 length is 14 residues. V was pared by 6 bases and J by 1 base, with 10 bases between.